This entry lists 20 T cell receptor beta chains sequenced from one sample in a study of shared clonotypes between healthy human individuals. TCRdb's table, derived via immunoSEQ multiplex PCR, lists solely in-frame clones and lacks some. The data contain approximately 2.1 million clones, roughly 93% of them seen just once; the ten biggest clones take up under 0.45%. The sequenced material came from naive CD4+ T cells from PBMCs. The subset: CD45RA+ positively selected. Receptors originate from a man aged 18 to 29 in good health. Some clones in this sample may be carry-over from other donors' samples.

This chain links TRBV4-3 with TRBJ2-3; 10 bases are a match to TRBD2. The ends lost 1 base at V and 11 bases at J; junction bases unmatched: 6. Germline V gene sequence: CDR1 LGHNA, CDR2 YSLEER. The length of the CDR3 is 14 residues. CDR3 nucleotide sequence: TGCGCCAGCAGCCAAGTGGGGGCTAGCGGGAGGCAGTATTTT. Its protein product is CASSQVGASGRQYF.

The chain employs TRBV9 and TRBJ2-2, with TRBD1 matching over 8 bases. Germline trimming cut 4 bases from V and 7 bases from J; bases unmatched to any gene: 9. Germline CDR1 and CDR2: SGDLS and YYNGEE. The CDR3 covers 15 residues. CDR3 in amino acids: CASSSGQGSNGELFF. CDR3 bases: TGTGCCAGCAGCTCTGGACAGGGCAGCAACGGGGAGCTGTTTTTT.

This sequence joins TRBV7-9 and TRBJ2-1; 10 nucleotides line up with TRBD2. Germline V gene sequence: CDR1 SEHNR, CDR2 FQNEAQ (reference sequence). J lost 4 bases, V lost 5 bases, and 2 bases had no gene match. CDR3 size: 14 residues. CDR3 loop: CASSLSGRYNEQFF. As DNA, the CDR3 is TGTGCCAGCAGCCTTAGCGGGAGGTACAATGAGCAGTTCTTC.

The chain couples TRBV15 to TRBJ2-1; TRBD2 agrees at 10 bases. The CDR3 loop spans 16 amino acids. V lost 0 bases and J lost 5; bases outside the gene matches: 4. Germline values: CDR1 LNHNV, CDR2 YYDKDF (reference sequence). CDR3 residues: CATSRERTSGNNEQFF. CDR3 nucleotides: TGTGCCACCAGCAGAGAGAGGACTAGCGGTAACAATGAGCAGTTCTTC. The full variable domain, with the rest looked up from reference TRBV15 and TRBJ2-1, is DAMVIQNPRYQVTQFGKPVTLSCSQTLNHNVMYWYQQKSSQAPKLLFHYYDKDFNNEADTPDNFQSRRPNTSFCFLDIRSPGLGDTAMYLCATSRERTSGNNEQFFGPGTRLTVL.

Here the CDR3 DNA reads TGTGCCTGGAGTGGTAAGAAACCGTCTTTAAATCAGCCCCAGCATTTT. Translated, it gives CAWSGKKPSLNQPQHF. The rearrangement uses TRBV30 and TRBJ1-5, with D uncertain. The germline V gene encodes CDR1 GTSNPN and CDR2 SVGIG (reference sequence). This CDR3 contains 16 residues. Trimming pared 1 base from V and 4 bases from J, leaving 17 bases between.

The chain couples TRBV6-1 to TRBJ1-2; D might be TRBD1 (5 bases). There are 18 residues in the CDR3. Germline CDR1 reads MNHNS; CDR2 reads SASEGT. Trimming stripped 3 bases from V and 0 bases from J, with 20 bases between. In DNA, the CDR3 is TGTGCCAGCAGTGACGGGGGACGGTCATCCGAACCTAACTATGGCTACACCTTC. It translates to CASSDGGRSSEPNYGYTF.

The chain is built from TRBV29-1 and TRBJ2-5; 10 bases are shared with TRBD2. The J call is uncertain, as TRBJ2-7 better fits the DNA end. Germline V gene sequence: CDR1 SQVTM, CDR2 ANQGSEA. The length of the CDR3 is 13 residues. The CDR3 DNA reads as TGCAGCGCCAGAGGACTAGCGGCCTACGAGCAGTACTTC. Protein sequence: CSARGLAAYEQYF.

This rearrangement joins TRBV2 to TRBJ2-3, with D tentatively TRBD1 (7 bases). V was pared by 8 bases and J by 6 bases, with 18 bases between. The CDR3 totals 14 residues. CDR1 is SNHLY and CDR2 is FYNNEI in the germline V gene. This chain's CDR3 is CASRKVQGGDTQYF. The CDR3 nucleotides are TGTGCCAGCCGAAAGGTGCAGGGGGGCGATACGCAGTATTTT.

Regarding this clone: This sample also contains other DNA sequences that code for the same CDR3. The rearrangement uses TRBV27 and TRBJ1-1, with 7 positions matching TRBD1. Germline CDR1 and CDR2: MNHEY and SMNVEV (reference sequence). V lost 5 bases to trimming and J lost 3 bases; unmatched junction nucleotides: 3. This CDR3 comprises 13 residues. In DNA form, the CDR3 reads TGTGCCAGCAGTAGAACAGGGGACACTGAAGCTTTCTTT. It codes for CASSRTGDTEAFF.

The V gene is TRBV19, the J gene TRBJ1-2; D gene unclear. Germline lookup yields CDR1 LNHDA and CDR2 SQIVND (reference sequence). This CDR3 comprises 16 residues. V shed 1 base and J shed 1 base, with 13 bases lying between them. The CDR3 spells CASSIVGPRSNYGYTF. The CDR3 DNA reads TGTGCCAGTAGTATAGTAGGGCCGCGGAGTAACTATGGCTACACCTTC.

The DNA for the CDR3 is TGTGCCAGCAGCCTAAGGAACATCGGACAGGGGGGAGAGACCCAGTACTTC. Translation gives CASSLRNIGQGGETQYF. This chain links TRBV7-9 with TRBJ2-5; TRBD1 aligns across 10 bases. The CDR3 has 17 amino acids. Germline loops: CDR1 SEHNR, CDR2 FQNEAQ (reference sequence). J lost 4 bases, V lost 5 bases, and 13 bases had no gene match.

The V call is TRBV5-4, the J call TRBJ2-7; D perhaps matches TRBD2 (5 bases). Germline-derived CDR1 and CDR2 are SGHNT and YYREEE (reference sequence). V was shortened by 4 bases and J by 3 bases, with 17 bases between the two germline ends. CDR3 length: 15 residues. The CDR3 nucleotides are TGTGCCAGCAGCACGCCCGCGGCAGCGGACTACGAGCAGTACTTC. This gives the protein CASSTPAAADYEQYF.

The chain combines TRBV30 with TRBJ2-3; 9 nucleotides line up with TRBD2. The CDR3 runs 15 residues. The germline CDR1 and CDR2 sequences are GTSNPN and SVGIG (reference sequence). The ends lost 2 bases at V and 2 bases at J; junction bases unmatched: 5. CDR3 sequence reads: CAWSLGLAVTDTQYF. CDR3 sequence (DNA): TGTGCCTGGAGTCTGGGACTAGCAGTCACAGATACGCAGTATTTT. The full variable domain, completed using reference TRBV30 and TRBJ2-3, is SQTIHQWPATLVQPVGSPLSLECTVEGTSNPNLYWYRQAAGRGLQLLFYSVGIGQISSEVPQNLSASRPQDRQFILSSKKLLLSDSGFYLCAWSLGLAVTDTQYFGPGTRLTVL.

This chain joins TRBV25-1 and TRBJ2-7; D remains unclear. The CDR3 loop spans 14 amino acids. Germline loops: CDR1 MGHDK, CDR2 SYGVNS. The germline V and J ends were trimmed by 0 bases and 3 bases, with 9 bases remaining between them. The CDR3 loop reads CASSEYGGRYEQYF. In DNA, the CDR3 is TGTGCCAGCAGTGAATATGGTGGTCGCTACGAGCAGTACTTC.

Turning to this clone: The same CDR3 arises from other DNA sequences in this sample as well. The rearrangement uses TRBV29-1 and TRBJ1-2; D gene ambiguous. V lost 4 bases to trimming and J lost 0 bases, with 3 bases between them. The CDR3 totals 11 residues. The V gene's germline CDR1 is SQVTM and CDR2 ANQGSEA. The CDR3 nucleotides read TGCAGCGTTGCCTCTAACTATGGCTACACCTTC. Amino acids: CSVASNYGYTF.

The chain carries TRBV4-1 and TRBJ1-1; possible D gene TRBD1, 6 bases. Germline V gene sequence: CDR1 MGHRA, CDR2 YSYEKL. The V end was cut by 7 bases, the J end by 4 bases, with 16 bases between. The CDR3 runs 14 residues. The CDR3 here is CASNWPRGGTEAFF. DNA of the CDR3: TGCGCCAGCAATTGGCCCAGGGGCGGCACTGAAGCTTTCTTT.

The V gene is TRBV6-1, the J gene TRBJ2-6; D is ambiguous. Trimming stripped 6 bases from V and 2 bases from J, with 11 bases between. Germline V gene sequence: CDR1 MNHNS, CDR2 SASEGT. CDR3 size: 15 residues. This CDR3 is CASRFSSAGANVLTF. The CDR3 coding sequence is TGTGCCAGCAGGTTTAGCTCAGCTGGGGCCAACGTCCTGACTTTC.

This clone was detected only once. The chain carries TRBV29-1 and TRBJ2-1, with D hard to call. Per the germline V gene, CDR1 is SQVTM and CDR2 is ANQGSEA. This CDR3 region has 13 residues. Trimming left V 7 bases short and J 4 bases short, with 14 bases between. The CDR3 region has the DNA TGCAGCGGGACCTTCCGGCAGTACAATGAGCAGTTCTTC. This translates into CSGTFRQYNEQFF.

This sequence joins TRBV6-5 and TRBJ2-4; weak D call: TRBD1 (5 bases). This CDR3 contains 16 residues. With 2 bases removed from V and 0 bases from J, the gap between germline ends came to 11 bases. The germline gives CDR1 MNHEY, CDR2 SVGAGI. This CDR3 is CASSYDGQLAKNIQYF. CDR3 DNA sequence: TGTGCCAGCAGTTACGACGGACAACTAGCCAAAAACATTCAGTACTTC.

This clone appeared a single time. The CDR3 DNA is TGTGCCAGCACTCGGGGCCAGGGGATCTATGGCTACACCTTC. Protein sequence: CASTRGQGIYGYTF. V is TRBV28 and J is TRBJ1-2, with a weak D call TRBD1 (6 bases). CDR1 is MDHEN, CDR2 SYDVKM, per germline. V lost 7 bases, J lost 4 bases, and 16 bases lay in between. The CDR3 length is 14 residues.